This entry concerns a single TCR beta chain. Other DNA sequences of this sample code for an identical CDR3. Repertoires were generated with immunoSEQ multiplex PCR, while TCRdb's copy carries only in-frame clones and drops some. This sample yields some 2,400,000 clones, of which approximately 96% are seen a single time; roughly 0.13% belongs to the top ten. This sample is part of a study of shared clonotypes between healthy human individuals. The germline V gene has CDR1 SGHRS and CDR2 YFSETQ. CDR3 length equals 14 residues. With V trimmed by 4 bases and J by 0 bases, 3 bases remained unmatched. The sequenced sample consisted of naive CD4+ T cells sorted from blood. Indicated subset: CD45RA+ positively selected. The sequence was obtained from a man younger than 35 in good health. The V call is TRBV5-1, the J call TRBJ2-7; 8 bases match TRBD1. The CDR3 nucleotides read TGCGCCAGCAGCAGAGACAGGGGCTCCTACGAGCAGTACTTC. It is translated as CASSRDRGSYEQYF.